The next 25 T cell receptor beta chains were all read from a single sample in a study of naive and memory T cell subsets. The library had UMIs added by 3' ligation of an oligonucleotide to TCR cDNA. Ligated cDNA underwent four rounds of PCR with nested alpha and beta constant region primers and SP2. TCRdb reprocessed the 5' RACE reads via MiXCR and lists one record per CDR3 protein. The sample lists 45,000 to 55,000 distinct CDR3 sequences; approximately 4.5% were seen once. These receptors came from a female donor in good health.

This clonotype occurred many times. The chain couples TRBV29-1 to TRBJ2-3; 9 positions agree with TRBD1. The CDR3 has 15 residues. V shed 6 bases and J 4 bases; nucleotides not matched to a gene: 11. CDR1 and CDR2 (germline): SQVTM, ANQGSEA. CDR3 sequence (DNA): TGCAGCGTGGGACAGGGTATCCCGCCCTCAGATACGCAGTATTTT. It specifies CSVGQGIPPSDTQYF.

This clonotype was counted many times. V usage is TRBV2 and J usage is TRBJ1-6; no firm D call. Germline values: CDR1 SNHLY, CDR2 FYNNEI. V lost 8 bases to trimming and J lost 6 bases, with 14 bases between them. The CDR3 is 14 residues long. CDR3 bases: TGTGCCAGCGGGCTTGTTCCAGCTAATTCACCCCTCCACTTT. This gives the protein CASGLVPANSPLHF.

The rearrangement links TRBV7-9 to TRBJ1-1, with unresolved D. With 0 bases removed from V and 10 bases from J, the gap between germline ends came to 12 bases. This CDR3 is built from 13 residues. Germline-derived CDR1 and CDR2 are SEHNR and FQNEAQ (reference sequence). CDR3 residues: CASSLAARFGAFF. The CDR3 bases are TGTGCCAGCAGCTTAGCGGCCCGATTTGGAGCTTTCTTT.

This clonotype was counted ten times or more. CDR3 region: CASSYRLSGRASEQYF. DNA for the CDR3: TGTGCCAGCAGTTACCGTCTTAGCGGGAGGGCCTCCGAGCAGTACTTC. V and J are TRBV6-5 and TRBJ2-7; 11 nucleotides line up with TRBD2. CDR1 is MNHEY, CDR2 SVGAGI, per germline. The CDR3 has 16 amino acids. V was clipped by 2 bases and J by 6 bases; unmatched bases: 9.

V is TRBV28 and J is TRBJ1-2; D gene unclear. Trimming pared 1 base from V and 5 bases from J, leaving 11 bases between. The CDR3 consists of 14 residues. Germline loops: CDR1 MDHEN, CDR2 SYDVKM. CDR3: CASSLSRTNYGYTF. The CDR3 coding sequence is TGTGCCAGCAGTTTATCCCGGACGAATTATGGCTACACCTTC.

Many counts were recorded for this clonotype. This sequence joins TRBV25-1 and TRBJ2-7; no reliable D call. Germline V lookup: CDR1 MGHDK, CDR2 SYGVNS. The CDR3 totals 12 residues. With 6 bases removed from V and 2 bases from J, the gap between germline ends came to 8 bases. This CDR3 is CASRDGAYEQYF. The CDR3 DNA reads TGTGCCAGCAGGGACGGAGCCTACGAGCAGTACTTC.

This clonotype was found many times. The genes are TRBV29-1 and TRBJ2-1; D uncertain. V lost 6 bases and J lost 12, with 15 bases in between. Germline assignment: CDR1 SQVTM and CDR2 ANQGSEA. This CDR3 contains 11 residues. The CDR3 is CSVDLAPGQFF. The CDR3 DNA sequence: TGCAGCGTCGATTTAGCCCCAGGGCAGTTCTTC.

This clonotype was found many times. V gene TRBV21-1 combines with J gene TRBJ2-6; the table's D call TRBD1 went unverified against the DNA. TRBV21-1 is a pseudogene. CDR3 size: 19 residues. The CDR3 DNA sequence: TGTGCCAGCAGCAAGTCCCCGGGACAGCGACACTCTGGGGCCAACGTCCTGACTTTC. Its translation: CASSKSPGQRHSGANVLTF.

The table lists this clonotype with many counts. The chain joins TRBV7-8 to TRBJ1-1; D unclear. Germline CDR1 SGHVS, CDR2 FQNEAQ. With 7 bases removed from V and 0 bases from J, the gap between germline ends came to 12 bases. The CDR3 has 14 residues. CDR3 coding DNA: TGTGCCAGCAACAGCTTATCGGTGAACACTGAAGCTTTCTTT. Residues: CASNSLSVNTEAFF.

This sequence joins TRBV12-3 or TRBV12-4 and TRBJ2-7; D tentatively fits TRBD1 or TRBD2 (6 bases each). Trimming pared 3 bases from V and 7 bases from J, leaving 16 bases between. The CDR3 is made up of 14 amino acids. DNA for the CDR3: TGTGCCAGCAGTTTTATGGGGGGCAGCGGGGAGCAGTACTTC. This codes for CASSFMGGSGEQYF.

This clonotype showed up just a few times. The chain uses TRBV20-1 and TRBJ2-1; the match to TRBD2 covers 8 bases. The V and J ends lost 6 bases and 5 bases, in that order; junction bases with no gene match: 9. The CDR3 has 14 residues. Germline CDR1 and CDR2: DFQATT and SNEGSKA (reference sequence). DNA for the CDR3: TGCAGTGCGCCGACACTAGCGGTTAACAATGAGCAGTTCTTC. Translating it yields CSAPTLAVNNEQFF.

There are many counts of this clonotype. The chain joins TRBV28 to TRBJ2-6; D might be TRBD2 (6 bases). The V and J ends lost 7 bases and 4 bases respectively, with 11 bases between them. The V gene's germline CDR1 is MDHEN and CDR2 SYDVKM. The CDR3 length is 14 residues. CDR3 DNA: TGTGCCAGCATACCGGGGGACGGGGCCAACGTCCTGACTTTC. Translation: CASIPGDGANVLTF.

With regard to this clonotype: A much more abundant neighbour one base away suggests this may be a read error. The V gene is TRBV5-1, the J gene TRBJ1-6, with D possibly TRBD1 on 6 matching bases. Germline assignment: CDR1 SGHRS and CDR2 YFSETQ. The CDR3 loop spans 15 amino acids. Trimming took 0 bases from V and 6 from J, leaving 10 bases between them. As DNA, the CDR3 is TGCGCCAGCAGCTTGGGGGGCAGGGGTAATTCACCCCTCCACTTT. It is translated as CASSLGGRGNSPLHF.

A single count supports this clonotype. This may be a read error: a much more frequent sequence differs by one nucleotide. The gene calls are TRBV29-1 and TRBJ2-2; D may be TRBD1 or TRBD2 (6 bases each). The germline CDR1 and CDR2 sequences are SQVTM and ANQGSEA. Trimming removed 4 bases at V and 4 bases at J, with 10 bases between. CDR3 length: 13 residues. Here the CDR3 reads CSVGTAGTGELFF. The CDR3 DNA follows: TGCAGCGTTGGGACAGCGGGCACCGGGGAGCTGTTTTTT.

J is TRBJ1-5 and V is TRBV9, with a possible D match to TRBD1 (5 bases). CDR3 length equals 14 residues. Germline CDR1 is SGDLS and CDR2 is YYNGEE. Trimming took 4 bases from V and 3 from J, leaving 11 bases between them. The CDR3 here is CASSTGPVNQPQHF. CDR3 bases: TGTGCCAGCAGCACAGGACCCGTCAATCAGCCCCAGCATTTT.

This clonotype has at least ten counts. The rearrangement links TRBV21-1 to TRBJ1-5; the table calls TRBD1, which could not be checked here. TRBV21-1 is described as a pseudogene. This CDR3 contains 21 residues. The CDR3 is CASSKGIRDRDLPDSNQPQHF. The CDR3 coding sequence is TGTGCCAGCAGCAAAGGTATAAGGGACAGGGATTTACCCGATAGCAATCAGCCCCAGCATTTT.

This clonotype appeared many times. V and J are TRBV28 and TRBJ1-2; D uncertain. V lost 2 bases and J lost 4, with 11 bases in between. The CDR3 is 14 amino acids. The germline V gene has CDR1 MDHEN and CDR2 SYDVKM. CDR3 sequence: CASSLKGLFYGYTF. CDR3 DNA: TGTGCCAGCAGTTTAAAGGGTTTGTTCTATGGCTACACCTTC.

This clonotype was observed a handful of times. The V gene is TRBV2, the J gene TRBJ2-1; 15 bases align to TRBD2. CDR1 and CDR2 from the germline V gene are SNHLY and FYNNEI. The V and J ends lost 5 bases and 4 bases, in that order; junction bases with no gene match: 6. The CDR3 covers 17 residues. The CDR3 DNA sequence: TGTGCCAGCAGTTACTCGGGACTAGCGGGAGGATACAATGAGCAGTTCTTC. It yields the protein CASSYSGLAGGYNEQFF.

This clonotype was recorded a few times. This chain's CDR3 is CASSQGTSGLYEQYF. The CDR3 DNA reads as TGTGCCAGCAGCCAAGGGACTAGCGGCCTTTACGAGCAGTACTTC. The chain has TRBV3-1 and TRBJ2-7, with 10 positions matching TRBD2. Germline-derived CDR1 and CDR2 are LGHDT and YNNKEL (reference sequence). The ends lost 1 base at V and 4 bases at J; junction bases unmatched: 4. The CDR3 length is 15 residues.

At least ten counts were recorded for this clonotype. The rearrangement links TRBV7-3 to TRBJ2-1, with D uncertain. Germline CDR1 reads SGHTA; CDR2 reads FQGTGA. The CDR3 runs 13 residues. V dropped 4 bases and J dropped 6 bases, with 10 bases sitting between them. The CDR3 spells CASSSGLSNEQFF. The DNA for the CDR3 is TGTGCCAGCAGCTCAGGTTTGTCCAATGAGCAGTTCTTC.

This clonotype was detected ten times or more. The chain joins TRBV7-2 to TRBJ2-7, with 7 bases identical to TRBD2. V gave up 1 base and J gave up 9 bases; unmatched junction bases: 0. The CDR3 extends over 11 amino acids. Germline CDR1 SGHTA, CDR2 FQGNSA. In nucleotides, the CDR3 is TGTGCCAGCAGCTTAGGGGGGGGGCAGTACTTC. It translates to CASSLGGGQYF.

The rearrangement joins TRBV29-1 to TRBJ2-1; 9 bases are shared with TRBD2. The germline CDR1 and CDR2 sequences are SQVTM and ANQGSEA. The CDR3 spans 18 residues. After removal of 7 bases from V and 2 bases from J, the junction contained 18 bases not matched to a gene. CDR3 sequence (DNA): TGCAGCGCCCCGAGGAGGCGGGAGGGCCACCTCACCTACAATGAGCAGTTCTTC. It is translated as CSAPRRREGHLTYNEQFF.

This clonotype was observed many times. The chain combines TRBV6-2 or TRBV6-3 with TRBJ2-1; 11 nucleotides line up with TRBD2. CDR3 length: 17 residues. The germline gives CDR1 MNHEY, CDR2 SVGEGT. Trimming took 5 bases from V and 4 from J; bases not matched to a gene: 10. CDR3 amino acids: CASSPVFGTSGYNEQFF. CDR3 coding DNA: TGTGCCAGCAGTCCTGTTTTTGGGACTAGCGGATACAATGAGCAGTTCTTC.

There are many counts of this clonotype. This chain uses TRBV29-1 with TRBJ1-1; unclear D gene. The V gene lost 5 bases and the J gene lost 2 bases, with 12 bases spanning the gap. Germline V lookup: CDR1 SQVTM, CDR2 ANQGSEA. The CDR3 loop spans 13 amino acids. Here the CDR3 reads CSVRGPPNTEAFF. Here the CDR3 DNA reads TGCAGCGTTCGAGGACCCCCTAACACTGAAGCTTTCTTT.

A note on this clonotype: Mismatch with germline at one junction end may stem from a read error. This chain joins TRBV18 and TRBJ1-2; D call uncertain. The CDR3 runs to 14 residues. The germline CDR1 and CDR2 sequences are KGHSH and LQKENI. CDR3 coding DNA: TGTGCCAGCTCACCAAGTGTGAGAAACTATGGCGACACCTTC. The encoded protein is CASSPSVRNYGDTF. Combining the CDR3 with reference TRBV18 and TRBJ1-2 gives the whole variable domain NAGVMQNPRHLVRRRGQEARLRCSPMKGHSHVYWYRQLPEEGLKFMVYLQKENIIDESGMPKERFSAEFPKEGPSILRIQQVVRGDSAAYFCASSPSVRNYGDTFGSGTRLTVV.